Listed below are T cell receptor beta chains from one sample, sequenced in a study of blood T cell repertoires in COVID-19. Here immunoSEQ multiplex PCR was the method, and the copy in TCRdb shows in-frame clones only, minus some. This table has about 480,000 clones, 85% to 90% appearing once. The sequencing sample was made of PBMCs or T cells enriched from blood (not recorded which). Receptor source: a middle-aged woman who had recovered from COVID-19. The CDR3 runs from the conserved cysteine through the conserved F or W. A D gene is named only where the DNA matches it firmly. Clone size is shown for a subset of rows, as once, few, many or a class of expanded clone.

TRBV29-1	13	TRBJ1-3	NA	TRBD1	CSAGGQIGNTIYF	TGCAGCGCGGGGGGACAGATAGGAAACACCATATATTTT
TRBV9	16	TRBJ2-7	NA	TRBD2	CASSVGPSGSTDEQYF	TGTGCCAGCAGCGTAGGGCCTAGCGGGAGTACCGACGAGCAGTACTTC
TRBV6-5	16	TRBJ2-6	NA	NA	CASSYEQPSGANVLTF	TGTGCCAGCAGTTACGAACAGCCCTCTGGGGCCAACGTCCTGACTTTC
TRBV18	16	TRBJ1-6	few	NA	CASSPGGSSYNSPLHF	TGTGCCAGCTCACCCGGTGGGAGCTCCTATAATTCACCCCTCCACTTT
TRBV3-1/TRBV3-2	14	TRBJ2-7	NA	TRBD1	CASSQGDRAYEQYF	TGTGCCAGCAGCCAGGGGGACAGAGCCTACGAGCAGTACTTC
TRBV19	13	TRBJ2-1	NA	NA	CASSIGYRNEQFF	TGTGCCAGTAGTATTGGGTACAGGAATGAGCAGTTCTTC
TRBV11-3	14	TRBJ2-5	NA	NA	CASTLGRGQETQYF	TGTGCCAGCACCCTGGGCCGTGGACAAGAGACCCAGTACTTC
TRBV5-8	14	TRBJ1-5	NA	TRBD1	CASSFTGGGQPQHF	TGTGCCAGCAGCTTCACAGGGGGCGGTCAGCCCCAGCATTTT
TRBV6-5	14	TRBJ2-7	NA	NA	CASRGETGAYEQYF	TGTGCCAGCAGGGGCGAGACAGGTGCCTACGAGCAGTACTTC
TRBV7-2	14	TRBJ2-7	NA	TRBD1	CASTRDRSSYEQYF	TGTGCCTCAACCCGGGACAGGAGCTCCTACGAGCAGTACTTC
TRBV2	13	TRBJ1-1	NA	NA	CASSEGRETEAFF	TGTGCCAGCAGTGAGGGCAGGGAAACTGAAGCTTTCTTT
TRBV15	18	TRBJ1-6	NA	TRBD1	CATSIPGTGGERNSPLHF	TGTGCCACCAGCATCCCCGGGACAGGGGGCGAGCGCAATTCACCCCTCCACTTT
TRBV5-1	16	TRBJ2-7	NA	NA	CASSLVGSAQVDEQYF	TGCGCCAGCAGCTTGGTGGGGAGCGCGCAGGTGGACGAGCAGTACTTC
TRBV4-1	15	TRBJ1-6	NA	NA	CASSQGRGYNSPLHF	TGCGCCAGCAGCCAAGGTAGAGGTTATAATTCACCCCTCCACTTT
TRBV19	14	TRBJ1-2	NA	TRBD1	CASSRDRGRGGYTF	TGTGCCAGTAGTCGAGACAGGGGGCGAGGTGGCTACACCTTC
TRBV2	14	TRBJ1-1	NA	TRBD1	CASSRDRGLSEAFF	TGTGCCAGCAGTCGGGACAGGGGGCTATCGGAAGCTTTCTTT
TRBV20-1	12	TRBJ1-1	NA	NA	CSASLSGGGAFF	TGCAGTGCTAGTCTCTCGGGCGGCGGGGCTTTCTTT
TRBV12-5	15	TRBJ1-2	NA	TRBD1	CASGLTWDRENGYTF	TGTGCTAGTGGTCTAACCTGGGACAGGGAGAATGGCTACACCTTC
TRBV6-5	13	TRBJ2-1	once	NA	CASKTSGYNEQFF	TGTGCCAGCAAGACTAGTGGGTACAATGAGCAGTTCTTC
TRBV5-1	15	TRBJ2-2	NA	TRBD2	CASSRASGNTGELFF	TGCGCCAGCTCTAGGGCTAGCGGAAACACCGGGGAGCTGTTTTTT
TRBV3-1/TRBV3-2	14	TRBJ2-5	NA	NA	CASSQTPGQETQYF	TGTGCCAGCAGCCAAACCCCGGGGCAAGAGACCCAGTACTTC
TRBV15	19	TRBJ2-2	once	TRBD1	CATSRDLFPGTELTGELFF	TGTGCCACCAGCAGAGATTTGTTTCCCGGGACAGAGCTTACCGGGGAGCTGTTTTTT
TRBV10-3	15	TRBJ2-7	NA	TRBD2	CAISESGLASHEQYF	TGTGCCATCAGTGAGTCAGGACTAGCGTCCCACGAGCAGTACTTC
TRBV4-1	15	TRBJ2-7	NA	TRBD1	CASSSGTGMSYEQYF	TGCGCCAGCAGCTCCGGGACAGGGATGTCCTACGAGCAGTACTTC
TRBV4-1	17	TRBJ1-2	once	NA	CASSQDRRVSFSDGYTF	TGCGCCAGCAGCCAAGATCGCAGGGTGTCGTTCTCGGATGGCTACACCTTC
TRBV24-1	13	TRBJ2-3	NA	TRBD1	CATSGTGTDTQYF	TGTGCCACCTCCGGGACAGGGACAGATACGCAGTATTTT
TRBV5-1	15	TRBJ1-6	NA	NA	CASRLQGRDNSPLHF	TGCGCCAGCAGACTACAGGGAAGGGATAATTCACCCCTCCACTTT
TRBV27	13	TRBJ1-1	NA	NA	CASSLSIGAEAFF	TGTGCCAGCAGTTTATCGATAGGGGCTGAAGCTTTCTTT
TRBV5-1	14	TRBJ1-1	NA	NA	CASSLGTDNTEAFF	TGCGCCAGCAGCTTGGGGACAGATAACACTGAAGCTTTCTTT
TRBV10-3	12	TRBJ1-1	once	NA	CAITSDSPEAFF	TGTGCCATCACCTCGGATAGCCCTGAAGCTTTCTTT
TRBV6-2/TRBV6-3	14	TRBJ1-5	NA	NA	CASSRGAGNQPQHF	TGTGCCAGCAGTAGGGGTGCGGGCAATCAGCCCCAGCATTTT
TRBV18	13	TRBJ1-2	NA	NA	CASSPSEEDGYTF	TGTGCCAGCTCTCCCTCCGAAGAGGATGGCTACACCTTC
TRBV18	15	TRBJ2-1	NA	TRBD2	CASSPPNLAGGEQFF	TGTGCCAGCTCACCACCGAACTTAGCGGGAGGTGAGCAGTTCTTC
TRBV23-1	18	TRBJ1-5	NA	NA	CASQDQKRDTGDRQPQHF	TGCGCCAGCCAAGACCAGAAACGGGACACCGGCGATCGTCAGCCCCAGCATTTT
TRBV5-1	17	TRBJ2-3	NA	TRBD2	CASSPGLAGGFTDTQYF	TGCGCCAGCAGCCCGGGACTAGCGGGAGGATTCACAGATACGCAGTATTTT
TRBV5-6	14	TRBJ1-2	NA	NA	CASSPSRQTYGYTF	TGTGCCAGCAGCCCCTCCCGACAGACCTATGGCTACACCTTC
TRBV18	16	TRBJ1-1	NA	NA	CASSPPMGGRNTEAFF	TGTGCCAGCTCACCACCGATGGGGGGGAGGAACACTGAAGCTTTCTTT
TRBV11-2	18	TRBJ2-5	NA	NA	CASSLREAAGARQETQYF	TGTGCCAGCAGCTTAAGGGAAGCGGCGGGGGCTCGGCAAGAGACCCAGTACTTC
TRBV3-1/TRBV3-2	16	TRBJ2-3	NA	TRBD2	CASSQDWLAGTDTQYF	TGTGCCAGCAGCCAAGACTGGCTAGCGGGCACAGATACGCAGTATTTT
TRBV5-8	14	TRBJ1-5	NA	TRBD1	CASSFLTGDQPQHF	TGTGCCAGCAGCTTTTTAACAGGGGATCAGCCCCAGCATTTT